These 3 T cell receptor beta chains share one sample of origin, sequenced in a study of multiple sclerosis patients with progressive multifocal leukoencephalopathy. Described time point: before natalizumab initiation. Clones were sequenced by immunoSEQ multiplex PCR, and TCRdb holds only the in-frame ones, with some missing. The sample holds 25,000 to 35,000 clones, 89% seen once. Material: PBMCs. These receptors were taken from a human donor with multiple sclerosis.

The CDR3 here is CATGGASGYNEQFF. The CDR3 region has the DNA TGTGCCACCGGAGGGGCTAGCGGTTACAATGAGCAGTTCTTC. The chain recombines TRBV6-5 with TRBJ2-1; TRBD2 matches 7 bases. This CDR3 is built from 14 residues. The V segment lost 10 bases and the J segment 4 bases; nucleotides outside the gene matches: 10. Germline CDR1 is MNHEY and CDR2 is SVGAGI.

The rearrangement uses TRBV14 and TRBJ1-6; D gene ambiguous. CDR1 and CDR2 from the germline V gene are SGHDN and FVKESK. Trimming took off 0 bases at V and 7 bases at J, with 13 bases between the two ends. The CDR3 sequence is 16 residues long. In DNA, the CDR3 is TGTGCCAGCAGCCAAGATCTATGGGGTATGAATTCACCCCTCCACTTT. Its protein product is CASSQDLWGMNSPLHF.

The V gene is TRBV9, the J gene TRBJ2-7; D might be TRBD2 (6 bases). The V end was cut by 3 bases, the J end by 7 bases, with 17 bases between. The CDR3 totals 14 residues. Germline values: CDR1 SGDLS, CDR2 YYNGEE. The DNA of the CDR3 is TGTGCCAGCAGCGCCGGGGCACCAGGAGGGGAGCAGTACTTC. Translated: CASSAGAPGGEQYF.